A selection of T cell receptor beta chains follows, all from one sample in a study of human T cells and chemical hapten exposure. TCRdb re-analysed the RACE reads in MiXCR, keeping a single row per CDR3 protein. Of 65,000 or so distinct CDR3 sequences in the sample, about 6% were seen once. The source material was whole blood. These receptors were taken from a female donor in good health. Some clones in this sample may be carry-over from other donors' samples. Each CDR3 is given with its conserved first and last residue. The D gene is left open where the match is weak. A row's size may be missing; if present it is once, few, many or a size class.

>TRBJ2-7|TRBD2|TRBV12-3/TRBV12-4|few
CASRGLAGGRYEQYF
TGTGCCAGCAGGGGTCTAGCGGGAGGAAGGTACGAGCAGTACTTC
>TRBJ1-1|.|TRBV9|.
CASSVGTQNEAFF
TGTGCCAGCAGCGTAGGGACGCAGAATGAAGCTTTCTTT
>TRBJ1-3|.|TRBV6-2/TRBV6-3|.
CASSSGTTALSGNTIYF
TGTGCCAGCAGTTCCGGGACGACGGCCCTCTCTGGAAACACCATATATTTT
>TRBJ1-2|.|TRBV20-1|many
CSARERVNYGYTF
TGCAGTGCTAGAGAACGGGTTAACTATGGCTACACCTTC
>TRBJ2-3|.|TRBV20-1|many
CSPSAHDTQYF
TGCAGTCCATCGGCCCATGATACGCAGTATTTT
>TRBJ1-5|.|TRBV2|few
CASSADSSNQPQHF
TGTGCCAGCAGCGCTGACAGTAGCAATCAGCCCCAGCATTTT
>TRBJ1-6|.|TRBV28|.
CASSRRRSADSPLHF
TGTGCCAGCAGCCGCAGGAGATCCGCGGATTCACCCCTCCACTTT
>TRBJ1-1|.|TRBV28|few
CASSSPGEATTNTEAFF
TGTGCCAGCAGCTCCCCCGGTGAGGCCACCACGAACACTGAAGCTTTCTTT
>TRBJ2-5|TRBD1|TRBV19|few
CASSPGQVAGETQYF
TGTGCCAGTAGTCCAGGACAGGTTGCAGGGGAGACCCAGTACTTC
>TRBJ1-6|.|TRBV7-9|many
CASSMDVYNSPLHF
TGTGCCAGCAGCATGGACGTCTATAATTCACCCCTCCACTTT
>TRBJ2-3|.|TRBV5-8|few
CASSLATRRVTQYF
TGTGCCAGCAGCTTGGCCACTCGGAGAGTCACGCAGTATTTT
>TRBJ1-4|.|TRBV12-3/TRBV12-4|many
CASSTGYPGKLFF
TGTGCCAGCAGTACAGGGTATCCGGGGAAACTGTTTTTT
>TRBJ2-7|TRBD1|TRBV12-3/TRBV12-4|few
CASSLTRRDRTYEQYF
TGTGCCAGCAGTTTAACCCGCCGGGACAGAACCTACGAGCAGTACTTC
>TRBJ2-3|TRBD1|TRBV6-6|many
CASRRTGAGDTQYF
TGTGCCAGCAGAAGGACAGGGGCCGGGGATACGCAGTATTTT
>TRBJ2-7|TRBD1|TRBV12-3/TRBV12-4|many
CASSKGQGAGEQYF
TGTGCCAGCAGTAAGGGACAGGGGGCTGGAGAGCAGTACTTC
>TRBJ1-1|.|TRBV6-1|many
CASRTGTEAFF
TGTGCCAGCAGGACCGGGACTGAAGCTTTCTTT
>TRBJ2-2|.|TRBV9|.
CASSPVGKVLGTGELFF
TGTGCCAGCAGCCCAGTAGGGAAGGTCTTGGGCACCGGGGAGCTGTTTTTT
>TRBJ2-7|TRBD2|TRBV20-1|many
CSAPLGGRGKYEQYF
TGCAGTGCCCCGCTGGGGGGGAGGGGTAAATACGAGCAGTACTTC
>TRBJ1-1|.|TRBV5-1|many
CASSTGAYTEAFF
TGCGCCAGCAGCACCGGGGCTTACACTGAAGCTTTCTTT
>TRBJ1-2|TRBD1|TRBV10-3|few
CAISESGRGHGYTF
TGTGCCATCAGTGAGTCGGGCAGGGGGCATGGCTACACCTTC
>TRBJ2-7|TRBD2|TRBV20-1|.
CSARPGGRTYEQYF
TGCAGTGCTAGACCGGGAGGCCGCACCTACGAGCAGTACTTC
>TRBJ1-5|.|TRBV12-3/TRBV12-4|many
CASSLEGRSNQPQHF
TGTGCCAGCAGTTTGGAGGGTCGGAGCAATCAGCCCCAGCATTTT
>TRBJ2-1|TRBD2|TRBV27|.
CASSLLRESGEQFF
TGTGCCAGCAGTTTATTGCGGGAGTCGGGTGAGCAGTTCTTC
>TRBJ2-3|TRBD1|TRBV30|.
CAWSRDSSTDTQYF
TGTGCCTGGAGCAGGGACAGCAGCACAGATACGCAGTATTTT
>TRBJ1-2|TRBD1|TRBV29-1|many
CSVLGDRNFYGYTF
TGCAGCGTTTTAGGGGACAGAAATTTCTATGGCTACACCTTC
>TRBJ1-2|.|TRBV29-1|many
CSVEFGQPIYGYTF
TGCAGCGTTGAATTTGGGCAGCCGATCTATGGCTACACCTTC
>TRBJ2-1|.|TRBV7-9|few
CASSLVRTFKYNEQFF
TGTGCCAGCAGCTTAGTGCGGACTTTCAAATACAATGAGCAGTTCTTC
>TRBJ1-1|TRBD1|TRBV5-6|many
CASRTGRTEAFF
TGTGCCTCAAGGACAGGACGGACTGAAGCTTTCTTT
>TRBJ2-1|.|TRBV6-2/TRBV6-3|.
CASQTGGAQSHEQFF
TGTGCCAGCCAAACGGGCGGGGCTCAGTCCCATGAGCAGTTCTTC
>TRBJ1-2|.|TRBV5-6|many
CASSPPNDRRYGYTF
TGTGCCAGCAGCCCCCCCAACGACAGGCGCTATGGCTACACCTTC
>TRBJ2-7|TRBD2|TRBV18|many
CASSKGLAGDEQYF
TGTGCCAGCTCAAAGGGACTAGCGGGAGACGAGCAGTACTTC
>TRBJ1-1|.|TRBV12-3/TRBV12-4|many
CASSSGQIEAFF
TGTGCCAGCAGTTCCGGACAGATCGAAGCTTTCTTT
>TRBJ2-3|TRBD2|TRBV5-1|many
CASSYTLAGASTDTQYF
TGCGCCAGCAGCTACACACTAGCGGGAGCCTCCACAGATACGCAGTATTTT
>TRBJ2-5|.|TRBV29-1|few
CSTEEGAGETQYF
TGCAGCACCGAGGAGGGGGCGGGGGAGACCCAGTACTTC
>TRBJ1-1|.|TRBV28|few
CASSPPPGQISTEAFF
TGTGCCAGCAGTCCCCCCCCCGGACAGATCAGCACTGAAGCTTTCTTT
>TRBJ2-1|TRBD2|TRBV3-1|many
CASSQSSGNEQFF
TGTGCCAGCAGCCAATCTAGCGGCAACGAGCAGTTCTTC
>TRBJ1-1|TRBD1|TRBV20-1|many
CSASGQGATEAFF
TGCAGTGCCTCCGGACAGGGGGCCACTGAAGCTTTCTTT
>TRBJ2-5|.|TRBV24-1|many
CATRDSQETQYF
TGTGCCACCCGCGACAGCCAAGAGACCCAGTACTTC
>TRBJ2-7|TRBD1|TRBV12-3/TRBV12-4|many
CASSPQGAGEQYF
TGTGCCAGCAGTCCCCAGGGGGCAGGCGAGCAGTACTTC
>TRBJ2-5|.|TRBV9|many
CASSVGVGERGETQYF
TGTGCCAGCAGCGTAGGGGTTGGGGAGAGGGGCGAGACCCAGTACTTC
>TRBJ1-2|.|TRBV12-3/TRBV12-4|.
CASSLSRYGYTF
TGTGCCAGCAGTTTATCCCGGTATGGCTACACCTTC
>TRBJ1-6|.|TRBV6-2/TRBV6-3|many
CASSYPGGFNSPLHF
TGTGCCAGCAGTTACCCAGGAGGGTTCAATTCACCCCTCCACTTT
>TRBJ2-7|.|TRBV10-3|many
CATGKAAGPYEQYF
TGTGCCACTGGGAAGGCCGCGGGTCCCTACGAGCAGTACTTC
>TRBJ2-5|.|TRBV5-4|few
CASNRYQETQYF
TGTGCCAGCAACCGATATCAAGAGACCCAGTACTTC